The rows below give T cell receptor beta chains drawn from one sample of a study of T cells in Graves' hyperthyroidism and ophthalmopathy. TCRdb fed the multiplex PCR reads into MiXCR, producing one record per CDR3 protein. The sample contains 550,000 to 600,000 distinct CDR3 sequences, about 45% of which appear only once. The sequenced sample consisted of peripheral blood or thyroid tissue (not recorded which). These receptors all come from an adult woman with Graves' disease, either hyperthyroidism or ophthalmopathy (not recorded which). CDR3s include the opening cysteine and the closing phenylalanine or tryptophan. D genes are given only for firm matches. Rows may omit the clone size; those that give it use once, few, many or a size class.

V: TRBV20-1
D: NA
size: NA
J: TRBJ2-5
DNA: TGCAGTGCTAGAGTACCTGACAGTACCGGGCGAGAGACCCAGTACTTC
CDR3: CSARVPDSTGRETQYF

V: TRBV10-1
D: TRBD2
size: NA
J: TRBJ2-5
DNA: TGCGCCAGCAGTGAGTTCGCGGGAGGTCGGGAGACCCAGTACTTC
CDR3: CASSEFAGGRETQYF

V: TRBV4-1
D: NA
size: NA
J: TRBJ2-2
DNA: TGCGCCAGCAGCCAAGATCGGGAAAGGGATACGACCGGGGAGCTGTTTTTT
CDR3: CASSQDRERDTTGELFF

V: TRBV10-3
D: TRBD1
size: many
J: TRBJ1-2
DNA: TGTGCCATCAGGGAACAGGACAGGCGTAACTATGGCTACACCTTC
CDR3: CAIREQDRRNYGYTF

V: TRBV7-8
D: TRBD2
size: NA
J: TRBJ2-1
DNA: TGTGCCAGCAGAGGACGCATGGCGGGAGTGGGACGCAATGAGCAGTTCTTC
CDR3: CASRGRMAGVGRNEQFF

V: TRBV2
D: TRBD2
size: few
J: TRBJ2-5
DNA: TGTGCCAGCGCTAGCGGGAGTGAAGAGACCCAGTACTTC
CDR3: CASASGSEETQYF

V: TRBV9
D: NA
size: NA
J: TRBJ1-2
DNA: TGTGCCAGCAGCCGCGGGGCCGACGCCTACTATGGCTACACCTTC
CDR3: CASSRGADAYYGYTF

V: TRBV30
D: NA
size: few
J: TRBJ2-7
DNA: TGTGCCTGGAGTGAAGGACTCGGGGACGAGCAGTACTTC
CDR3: CAWSEGLGDEQYF

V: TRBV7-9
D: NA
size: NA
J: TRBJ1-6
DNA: TGTGCCAGCAGCTCAGGACAGTCTTGGGCCCCACCCCTCCACTTT
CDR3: CASSSGQSWAPPLHF

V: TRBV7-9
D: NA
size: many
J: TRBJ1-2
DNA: TGTGCCAGCAGCAAACTCGAACCGGACGGCGACTCCTATGGCTACACCTTC
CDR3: CASSKLEPDGDSYGYTF

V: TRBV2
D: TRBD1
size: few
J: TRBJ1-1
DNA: TGTGCCAGCAGGGCAGGACAGGGTTTCTTT
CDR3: CASRAGQGFF

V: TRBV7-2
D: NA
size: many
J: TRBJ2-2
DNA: TGTGCCAGCAGCTTACCCCGGACTTTGGTTACCGGGGAGCTGTTTTTT
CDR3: CASSLPRTLVTGELFF

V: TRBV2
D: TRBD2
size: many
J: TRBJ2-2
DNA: TGTGCCAGCATAGGGACTACTCAGAACACCGGGGAGCTGTTTTTT
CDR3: CASIGTTQNTGELFF

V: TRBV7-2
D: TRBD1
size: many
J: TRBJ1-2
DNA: TGTGCCAGCAGCCAGGGGGCTGAGTACTCCGGCTACACCTTC
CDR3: CASSQGAEYSGYTF

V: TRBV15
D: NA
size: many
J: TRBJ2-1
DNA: TGTGCCACCAGCAAGACTAGTAATCGCAATGAGCAGTTCTTC
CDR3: CATSKTSNRNEQFF

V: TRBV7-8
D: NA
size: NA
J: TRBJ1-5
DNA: TGTGCCAGCAGCTTAGCCCGGCACCTTAGCAATCAGCCCCAGCATTTT
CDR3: CASSLARHLSNQPQHF

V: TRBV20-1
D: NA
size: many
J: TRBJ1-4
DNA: TGCAGTGCTAGAGAGTCGTATGAAAAACTGTTTTTT
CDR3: CSARESYEKLFF

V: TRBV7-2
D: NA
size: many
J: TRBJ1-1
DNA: TGTGCCAGCAGCCCCGGGAGAAGTACTGAAGCTTTCTTT
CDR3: CASSPGRSTEAFF

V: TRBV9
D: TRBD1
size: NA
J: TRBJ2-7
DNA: TGTGCCAGCAGCGTCGTCCGGGACAGGAACTCCTACGAGCAGTACTTC
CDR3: CASSVVRDRNSYEQYF

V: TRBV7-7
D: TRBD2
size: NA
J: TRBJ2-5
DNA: TGTACTAGCGGACCAAATCAAGAGACCCAGTACTTC
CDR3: CTSGPNQETQYF

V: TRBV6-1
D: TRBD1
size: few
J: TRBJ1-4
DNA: TGTGCCATCAGTCCGCAGGGGGGTGAAAAACTGTTTTTT
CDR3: CAISPQGGEKLFF

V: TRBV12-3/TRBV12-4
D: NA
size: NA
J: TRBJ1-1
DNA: TGTGCCAGCAGTCACCCGGGGTCGGAGGCTTTCTTT
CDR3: CASSHPGSEAFF

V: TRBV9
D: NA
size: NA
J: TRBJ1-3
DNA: TGTGCCAGCAGCGAACCTCAGGGGTCTAATCCTGGAAACGCCATATATTTT
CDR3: CASSEPQGSNPGNAIYF

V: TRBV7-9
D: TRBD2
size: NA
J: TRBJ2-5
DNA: TGTGCCAGCAGTTGGCCGGGAGGGTTTAAGACCCAGTACTTC
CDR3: CASSWPGGFKTQYF

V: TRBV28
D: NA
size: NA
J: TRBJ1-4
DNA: TGTGCCAGCAGGCCAACGACAGGTTCTTATGAAAAACTGTTTTTT
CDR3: CASRPTTGSYEKLFF

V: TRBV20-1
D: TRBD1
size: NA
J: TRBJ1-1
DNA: TGCAGTGCCAGAACAGGGGCAACTGAAGCTTTCTTT
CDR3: CSARTGATEAFF

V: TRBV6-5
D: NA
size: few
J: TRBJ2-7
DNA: TGTGCCGGCAGTTATGGGGGGGCAGGGATCTACGAGCAGTACTTC
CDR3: CAGSYGGAGIYEQYF

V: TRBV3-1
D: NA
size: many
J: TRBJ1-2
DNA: TGTGCCAGCAGCCAAGGACCAACAGGTCGGAACTATGGCTACACCTTC
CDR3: CASSQGPTGRNYGYTF

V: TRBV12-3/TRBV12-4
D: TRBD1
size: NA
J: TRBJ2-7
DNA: TGTGCCAGCAGTTTACCGGGACAGGGGGTCCACGAGCAGTACTTC
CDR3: CASSLPGQGVHEQYF

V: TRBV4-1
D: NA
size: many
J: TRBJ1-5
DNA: TGCGCCAGCAGCCAAGATAGAAGGGACGTCTATAGCAATCAGCCCCAGCATTTT
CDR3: CASSQDRRDVYSNQPQHF

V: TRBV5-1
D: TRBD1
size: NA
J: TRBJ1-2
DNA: TGCGCCAGCAGCCCCACCGGGGGACAGAGTGGCTACACCTTC
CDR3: CASSPTGGQSGYTF

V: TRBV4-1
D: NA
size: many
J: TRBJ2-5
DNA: TGCGCCAGCAGCCAAGATAGTAGAGGTCCAGAGACCCAGTACTTC
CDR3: CASSQDSRGPETQYF